The 31 T cell receptor beta chains listed next were all sequenced from one sample in a study of blood T cell repertoires in COVID-19 (dated by TCRdb to about 2020). Library construction relied on the immunoSEQ multiplex PCR assay. Entries here come from immuneACCESS through TCRdb and include only in-frame sequences with V and J called. Some clones fail to appear in such tables; in the studies checked, an unresolved V gene covers under half of the shortfall, and the cause of the remainder is unknown. In all, the sample holds around 340,000 clones, and 83% of those were seen once. The ten largest clones take up about 3% of the sample. Material: peripheral blood. These receptor sequences come from a man under 40 with active or convalescent COVID-19.

This clone occurred once. The CDR3 region has the DNA TGTGCCAGCAGCCAAAGAACAGGGGTGGCCAAAAACATTCAGTACTTC. This codes for CASSQRTGVAKNIQYF. The rearrangement joins TRBV4-2 to TRBJ2-4; TRBD1 agrees at 7 bases. The CDR3 length is 16 residues. The germline V gene encodes CDR1 LGHNA and CDR2 YNFKEQ. With 2 bases clipped from V and 1 base from J, the junction kept 5 bases outside the gene matches.

The chain is built from TRBV3-1 (or the pseudogene TRBV3-2) and TRBJ1-4, with D unresolved. Germline-derived CDR1 and CDR2 are LGHDT and YNNKEL (reference sequence). The CDR3 extends over 14 amino acids. V was pared by 3 bases and J by 13 bases, with 18 bases between. CDR3: CASSHPEGASGLFF. The CDR3 nucleotides read TGTGCCAGCAGCCACCCAGAGGGCGCCAGCGGACTGTTTTTT.

The V and J genes are TRBV18 and TRBJ1-5, with D hard to call. Germline V gene lookup returns CDR1 KGHSH and CDR2 LQKENI. V was trimmed by 2 bases and J by 5 bases, leaving 7 bases between them. This CDR3 has 13 amino acids. The CDR3 sequence is CASSPSSDQPQHF. In nucleotides, the CDR3 is TGTGCCAGCTCACCAAGTTCAGATCAGCCCCAGCATTTT.

This clone came up once. The genes are TRBV19 and TRBJ2-5, with D perhaps matching TRBD1 (6 bases). Germline assignment: CDR1 LNHDA and CDR2 SQIVND (reference sequence). V gave up 0 bases and J gave up 10 bases, with 18 bases separating them. The CDR3 sequence is 15 residues long. Written as DNA, the CDR3 is TGTGCCAGTAGTATAGAACAGGGCCAAAGCGGTAACCAGTACTTC. It encodes CASSIEQGQSGNQYF. The full variable domain, rest sourced from reference TRBV19 and TRBJ2-5, is DGGITQSPKYLFRKEGQNVTLSCEQNLNHDAMYWYRQDPGQGLRLIYYSQIVNDFQKGDIAEGYSVSREKKESFPLTVTSAQKNPTAFYLCASSIEQGQSGNQYFGPGTRLLVL.

The rearrangement joins TRBV12-5 to TRBJ2-7; 7 bases match TRBD1. This CDR3 is 15 amino acids long. Germline CDR1 LGHNT, CDR2 FRNRAP. Losses at the gene ends were 5 bases for V and 3 bases for J; bases not matched to a gene: 10. In nucleotides, the CDR3 is TGTGCTAGTGGTCCGGCCGGGACAGTCCTCTACGAGCAGTACTTC. The encoded protein is CASGPAGTVLYEQYF.

The chain links TRBV28 to TRBJ2-5; 9 bases are shared with TRBD1. The J call may be mistaken, given a closer DNA end match to TRBJ2-7. This CDR3 has 15 residues. CDR1 is MDHEN and CDR2 is SYDVKM in the germline V gene. The CDR3 loop reads CASTSYGDREYEQYF. CDR3 nucleotides: TGTGCCAGCACCTCCTACGGGGACAGGGAGTACGAGCAGTACTTC.

The V call is TRBV30, the J call TRBJ2-3; 8 bases line up with TRBD2. This CDR3 contains 13 residues. V lost 1 base and J lost 5; bases outside the gene matches: 2. Germline loops: CDR1 GTSNPN, CDR2 SVGIG (reference sequence). DNA of the CDR3: TGTGCCTGGAGTGGCGGGGGGAAAGATACGCAGTATTTT. Translated, it gives CAWSGGGKDTQYF.

This sequence joins TRBV4-2 and TRBJ1-1, with D perhaps matching TRBD1 (6 bases). V was cut by 4 bases and J by 6 bases, with 15 bases left in between. Germline CDR1 and CDR2: LGHNA and YNFKEQ. The CDR3 runs 14 residues. CDR3 amino acids: CASSLLTGKAEAFF. The CDR3 nucleotides read TGTGCCAGCAGCCTATTAACAGGGAAGGCTGAAGCTTTCTTT.

This clone was picked up a small number of times. The V gene is TRBV6-4, the J gene TRBJ1-2; D is undetermined. The CDR3 has 14 amino acids. CDR1 is MRHNA and CDR2 is SNTAGT in the germline V gene. Trimming took 6 bases from V and 5 from J, leaving 16 bases between them. DNA for the CDR3: TGTGCCAGCAGCCTCTCCAGCAACGGGTATGGCTACACCTTC. Amino acids: CASSLSSNGYGYTF.

This chain links TRBV7-9 with TRBJ1-1; tentatively, D is TRBD1 (5 bases). With 5 bases removed from V and 4 bases from J, the gap between germline ends came to 11 bases. Germline V gene data show CDR1 as SEHNR and CDR2 as FQNEAQ (reference sequence). This CDR3 has 13 residues. The CDR3 protein is CASSLGQGTEAFF. The CDR3 DNA is TGTGCCAGCAGCCTAGGCCAGGGCACTGAAGCTTTCTTT.

The CDR3 sequence: CASSFRGKGTEAFF. The CDR3 DNA reads TGTGCCAGCAGCTTCAGGGGGAAAGGCACTGAAGCTTTCTTT. The chain has TRBV7-2 and TRBJ1-1, with 7 positions matching TRBD1. Germline V gene sequence: CDR1 SGHTA, CDR2 FQGNSA. This CDR3 has 14 amino acids. V dropped 3 bases and J dropped 4; count of bases not matched to a gene: 5.

This sequence joins TRBV19 and TRBJ1-3, with D maybe TRBD1 (6 bases). Deletions cut 3 bases from V and 2 bases from J, with 14 bases between. This CDR3 has 16 residues. The germline V gene has CDR1 LNHDA and CDR2 SQIVND (reference sequence). The CDR3 region has the DNA TGTGCCAGTAGTATGGGACAAGTCTCCCCTGGAAACACCATATATTTT. Residues: CASSMGQVSPGNTIYF.

V is TRBV11-2 and J is TRBJ2-5; D is perhaps TRBD2 (5 bases). The length of the CDR3 is 14 residues. From germline, CDR1 is SGHAT and CDR2 FQNNGV. V shed 5 bases and J shed 2 bases, with 12 bases lying between them. CDR3 loop: CASSPRTGQETQYF. The DNA of the CDR3 is TGTGCCAGCAGCCCCCGGACGGGACAAGAGACCCAGTACTTC.

Only a few counts were recorded for this clone. This chain joins TRBV28 and TRBJ2-1; tentative D call: TRBD1 (6 bases). CDR1 is MDHEN and CDR2 is SYDVKM in the germline V gene. This CDR3 comprises 12 residues. V was trimmed by 3 bases and J by 9 bases, leaving 9 bases between them. The CDR3 DNA reads TGTGCCAGCAGTTTCGCAGGGGCTGAGCAGTTCTTC. Translation gives CASSFAGAEQFF.

J is TRBJ1-2 and V is TRBV7-2; 7 nucleotides align to TRBD1. This CDR3 spans 14 amino acids. The germline CDR1 and CDR2 sequences are SGHTA and FQGNSA. Trimming at V came to 1 base and at J to 6 bases, leaving 5 bases not matched to a gene. CDR3 region: CASSLDRQGDGYTF. The DNA of the CDR3 is TGTGCCAGCAGCTTAGACCGACAGGGTGATGGCTACACCTTC.

The chain couples TRBV5-1 to TRBJ2-7, with a weak D call TRBD2 (6 bases). V shed 2 bases and J shed 2 bases, with 11 bases lying between them. The CDR3 has 14 amino acids. Germline values: CDR1 SGHRS, CDR2 YFSETQ. The CDR3 DNA is TGCGCCAGCAGCTTTGTGCGGGGCCCCTACGAGCAGTACTTC. This encodes CASSFVRGPYEQYF.

The V gene is TRBV9, the J gene TRBJ1-1; weak D call: TRBD1 (5 bases). Germline assignment: CDR1 SGDLS and CDR2 YYNGEE. Deletions cut 0 bases from V and 0 bases from J, with 12 bases between. CDR3 length equals 16 residues. The CDR3 loop is CASSVGQRWVNTEAFF. The CDR3 DNA reads as TGTGCCAGCAGCGTAGGACAGCGATGGGTGAACACTGAAGCTTTCTTT.

The gene calls are TRBV10-3 and TRBJ1-1, with TRBD1 as a possible D gene (5 bases). With 7 bases removed from V and 1 base from J, the gap between germline ends came to 19 bases. The CDR3 sequence is 16 residues long. In germline, CDR1 is ENHRY, CDR2 SYGVKD. The DNA of the CDR3 is TGTGCCATCAACCCGGGGGAAGGGCTTGGGAACACTGAAGCTTTCTTT. Translation: CAINPGEGLGNTEAFF.

In this sample, this clone turned up once. This chain links TRBV5-1 with TRBJ2-3, with 7 bases identical to TRBD1. CDR1 and CDR2 (germline): SGHRS, YFSETQ. This CDR3 comprises 16 residues. V shed 0 bases, J shed 2 bases, and the junction held 6 bases outside the gene matches. The CDR3 sequence: CASSLGPGGITDTQYF. CDR3 coding DNA: TGCGCCAGCAGCTTGGGGCCAGGGGGAATCACAGATACGCAGTATTTT.

V usage is TRBV6-5 and J usage is TRBJ2-3; 10 positions match TRBD2. This CDR3 spans 12 amino acids. The ends lost 6 bases at V and 8 bases at J; junction bases unmatched: 2. Germline V lookup: CDR1 MNHEY, CDR2 SVGAGI. The CDR3 protein is CASRKREGTQYF. In nucleotides, the CDR3 is TGTGCCAGCAGAAAGCGGGAGGGTACGCAGTATTTT.

This rearrangement joins TRBV28 to TRBJ2-5; weak D call: TRBD2 (6 bases). This CDR3 is built from 16 residues. V shed 5 bases and J shed 3 bases, with 19 bases lying between them. Germline V gene lookup returns CDR1 MDHEN and CDR2 SYDVKM. The CDR3 loop reads CASSRPGLSLKETQYF. DNA for the CDR3: TGTGCCAGCAGTCGTCCGGGACTGTCACTTAAAGAGACCCAGTACTTC.

This sequence joins TRBV6-2 or TRBV6-3 and TRBJ1-5; weak D call: TRBD1 (6 bases). CDR3 size: 11 residues. Between the trimmed V and J ends, which lost 4 bases and 12 bases, there was a span of 10 bases. Germline CDR1 MNHEY, CDR2 SVGEGT. CDR3 sequence: CASSSQGYQHF. DNA for the CDR3: TGTGCCAGCAGTTCACAGGGTTACCAGCATTTT.

The gene calls are TRBV28 and TRBJ1-2; 11 nucleotides match TRBD1. Looked up from germline, CDR1 is MDHEN and CDR2 is SYDVKM. V dropped 8 bases and J dropped 6; count of bases not matched to a gene: 14. The CDR3 totals 16 residues. The CDR3 reads CASATLQGQGVHGYTF. CDR3 nucleotide sequence: TGTGCCAGCGCCACGCTTCAGGGACAGGGGGTACATGGCTACACCTTC.

This rearrangement joins TRBV10-3 to TRBJ1-3; 9 positions agree with TRBD1. The CDR3 covers 16 residues. Germline CDR1 reads ENHRY; CDR2 reads SYGVKD. V lost 6 bases, J lost 2 bases, and 8 bases stayed unmatched. The CDR3 region has the DNA TGTGCCATCAGGTCGGGGACAGGGAGGGCTGGAAACACCATATATTTT. This sequence encodes CAIRSGTGRAGNTIYF.

The V gene is TRBV7-2, the J gene TRBJ1-2; D uncertain. The germline V and J ends were trimmed by 5 bases and 7 bases, with 11 bases remaining between them. This CDR3 is 12 amino acids long. Per the germline V gene, CDR1 is SGHTA and CDR2 is FQGNSA. This chain's CDR3 is CASSVELGGYTF. The CDR3 nucleotides are TGTGCCAGCAGCGTAGAACTTGGTGGCTACACCTTC.

V is TRBV4-1 and J is TRBJ2-7; 7 positions agree with TRBD1. This CDR3 contains 15 residues. Germline V gene lookup returns CDR1 MGHRA and CDR2 YSYEKL. With V trimmed by 4 bases and J by 6 bases, 12 bases remained unmatched. The CDR3 spells CASSLFLTGRREQYF. CDR3 in DNA: TGCGCCAGCAGCCTCTTCCTGACAGGGCGGCGCGAGCAGTACTTC.

This rearrangement joins TRBV10-3 to TRBJ2-7; D is perhaps TRBD2 (6 bases). There are 13 residues in the CDR3. The V gene's germline CDR1 is ENHRY and CDR2 SYGVKD. The V end lost 4 bases, the J end lost 3 bases, and 10 bases lay between the germline ends. The CDR3 sequence is CAISGEVGYEQYF. The CDR3 DNA reads as TGTGCCATCAGTGGGGAGGTCGGCTACGAGCAGTACTTC.

The chain uses TRBV28 and TRBJ1-3; TRBD1 is a possible D gene (6 bases). The length of the CDR3 is 19 residues. The V gene's germline CDR1 is MDHEN and CDR2 SYDVKM. The V end lost 5 bases, the J end lost 3 bases, and 26 bases lay between the germline ends. CDR3 DNA: TGTGCCAGCAGTGACCCCCTTGGGGGCAGTAGCTATTTTGGAAACACCATATATTTT. It translates to CASSDPLGGSSYFGNTIYF.

The chain employs TRBV5-1 and TRBJ2-3; the match to TRBD1 covers 7 bases. V lost 4 bases to trimming and J lost 2 bases; unmatched junction nucleotides: 10. From germline, CDR1 is SGHRS and CDR2 YFSETQ. This CDR3 has 16 amino acids. CDR3 bases: TGCGCCAGCAGCCCGAGGGGGCGGGCGACCACAGATACGCAGTATTTT. It codes for CASSPRGRATTDTQYF.

Concerning this clone: Likely a read error: the CDR3 ends without its conserved phenylalanine or tryptophan. The limits of the CDR3 on the DNA are not certain, so only TCRdb's listed CDR3 is given. The chain recombines TRBV5-6 with TRBJ2-7; no check of the table's D call, TRBD1, against the DNA was made. The CDR3 spans 8 amino acids, including both terminal residues. CDR1 is SGHDT, CDR2 YYEEEE, per germline. The CDR3 reads CASSLYRD.

The chain carries TRBV5-1 and TRBJ2-7; D might be TRBD2 (6 bases). Germline V lookup: CDR1 SGHRS, CDR2 YFSETQ. The CDR3 consists of 14 residues. Trimming took off 0 bases at V and 5 bases at J, with 12 bases between the two ends. The CDR3 sequence is CASSLGRGRHEQYF. The CDR3 nucleotides are TGCGCCAGCAGCTTGGGGAGGGGACGGCACGAGCAGTACTTC.